This T cell receptor (beta chain) was documented in a study of cytomegalovirus exposure and HLA in healthy donors. CDR1 is KGHSH and CDR2 is LQKENI in the germline V gene. V was trimmed by 3 bases and J by 5 bases, leaving 16 bases between them. This CDR3 is built from 15 residues. Sequencing used immunoSEQ multiplex PCR; TCRdb keeps in-frame clones, though not all of them. The repertoire consists of about 200,000 clones, with 86% occurring once and the leading ten covering approximately 1.5%. Study conclusions and caveats: Investigators reported 164 TCR beta chains as tied to cytomegalovirus. In the 130 or so validation repertoires, a later analysis found that first-cohort TCR clusters tended to co-occur.

With respect to this clone: Its antigen remains unidentified.

The chain combines TRBV18 with TRBJ1-2; tentatively, D is TRBD1 (5 bases). The TCR was taken from a woman younger than 35 in good health and CMV-seronegative. The sample taken for sequencing was PBMCs. The CDR3 loop reads CASSPLPEGRYGYTF. CDR3 nucleotide sequence: TGTGCCAGCTCACCTCTCCCCGAGGGGAGGTATGGCTACACCTTC. The variable domain in full, with the rest retrieved from reference TRBV18 and TRBJ1-2, is NAGVMQNPRHLVRRRGQEARLRCSPMKGHSHVYWYRQLPEEGLKFMVYLQKENIIDESGMPKERFSAEFPKEGPSILRIQQVVRGDSAAYFCASSPLPEGRYGYTFGSGTRLTVV.